This T cell receptor beta chain was retrieved from a study of T cells in Graves' hyperthyroidism and ophthalmopathy. Whole-study findings and limits: Also found in blood were most expanded thyroid clonotypes above 0.001. Researchers report that a 13 V-J model separated ophthalmopathy from stable hyperthyroidism.

V was shortened by 0 bases and J by 4 bases, with 4 bases between the two germline ends. Germline values: CDR1 GTSNPN, CDR2 SVGIG (reference sequence). This CDR3 is built from 11 residues. RNA transcripts were the template for amplifying TCR beta CDR3 regions. The study used the HTBI primer set for a first-round RT-PCR of the TCR CDR3. TCRdb called the multiplex PCR reads again in MiXCR, with one record for every CDR3 protein. This sample has about 700,000 distinct CDR3 sequences, with around 15% found just once. This clonotype came up many times. Its antigen remains unidentified. This clonotype originated in a woman aged 18-29 years with Graves' hyperthyroidism. The source material was blood. V usage is TRBV30 and J usage is TRBJ2-7; no clear D. The CDR3 DNA sequence: TGTGCCTGGAGTGTAATTTACGAGCAGTACTTC. Its protein product is CAWSVIYEQYF.